These 26 T cell receptor beta chains originate from one sample sequenced in a study of blood T cell repertoires in COVID-19. Some clones are missing from TCRdb's copy, which holds only in-frame ones; the method was immunoSEQ multiplex PCR. The repertoire holds about 270,000 clones, with around 89% as singletons. The sample taken for sequencing was PBMCs or T cells enriched from blood (not recorded which). Receptors were obtained from a woman in her forties or fifties who had recovered from COVID-19.

The gene calls are TRBV30 and TRBJ2-7, with 7 bases fitting TRBD1. The V segment lost 2 bases and the J segment 5 bases; nucleotides outside the gene matches: 9. The CDR3 runs 14 residues. Germline assignment: CDR1 GTSNPN and CDR2 SVGIG (reference sequence). The CDR3 sequence is CAWSPTGMMDEQYF. CDR3 bases: TGTGCCTGGAGTCCGACAGGGATGATGGACGAGCAGTACTTC.

This chain links TRBV30 with TRBJ1-5; 7 bases map to TRBD1. V dropped 2 bases and J dropped 3; count of bases not matched to a gene: 10. Looked up from germline, CDR1 is GTSNPN and CDR2 is SVGIG (reference sequence). The CDR3 runs 16 residues. The CDR3 DNA reads as TGTGCCTGGAGTAGACAGGGAATAAACTCCAATCAGCCCCAGCATTTT. Amino acid sequence: CAWSRQGINSNQPQHF.

With respect to this clone: Other DNA sequences within the sample encode an identical CDR3. This sequence joins TRBV28 and TRBJ1-2, with 9 bases lining up with TRBD1. Germline trimming cut 6 bases from V and 2 bases from J; bases unmatched to any gene: 1. This CDR3 is 13 amino acids long. Germline V gene sequence: CDR1 MDHEN, CDR2 SYDVKM. The CDR3: CASRTGGNYGYTF. The CDR3 DNA is TGTGCCAGCAGGACAGGGGGGAACTATGGCTACACCTTC.

The chain links TRBV7-9 to TRBJ1-2, with 7 bases identical to TRBD1. Germline CDR1 SEHNR, CDR2 FQNEAQ (reference sequence). J lost 3 bases, V lost 5 bases, and 9 bases had no gene match. The CDR3 contains 15 residues. CDR3 amino acids: CASSTDKGAHYGYTF. CDR3 sequence (DNA): TGTGCCAGCAGCACAGACAAGGGGGCCCACTATGGCTACACCTTC.

This chain joins TRBV5-1 and TRBJ2-7; 8 nucleotides agree with TRBD1. Germline loops: CDR1 SGHRS, CDR2 YFSETQ. V was pared by 4 bases and J by 2 bases, with 5 bases of the junction left unmatched. The CDR3 totals 14 residues. CDR3 sequence: CASSIDRGAYEQYF. Written as DNA, the CDR3 is TGCGCCAGCAGCATAGACAGGGGAGCCTACGAGCAGTACTTC.

The chain links TRBV19 to TRBJ1-4, with D maybe TRBD1 (6 bases). The CDR3 totals 16 residues. The ends were cut back, 3 bases at V and 0 bases at J, with 11 bases in the middle. Germline V gene data show CDR1 as LNHDA and CDR2 as SQIVND (reference sequence). This chain's CDR3 is CASSIGQLATNEKLFF. The CDR3 DNA reads TGTGCCAGTAGTATTGGACAGCTCGCAACTAATGAAAAACTGTTTTTT. The entire variable domain, with the rest obtained from reference TRBV19 and TRBJ1-4, is as follows: DGGITQSPKYLFRKEGQNVTLSCEQNLNHDAMYWYRQDPGQGLRLIYYSQIVNDFQKGDIAEGYSVSREKKESFPLTVTSAQKNPTAFYLCASSIGQLATNEKLFFGSGTQLSVL.

The gene calls are TRBV29-1 and TRBJ2-7, with D possibly matching TRBD2 (6 bases). Germline V gene data show CDR1 as SQVTM and CDR2 as ANQGSEA. Trimming took 6 bases from V and 4 from J, leaving 10 bases between them. The CDR3 consists of 11 residues. CDR3 protein: CSVDGGYEQYF. In DNA form, the CDR3 reads TGCAGCGTGGATGGGGGGTACGAGCAGTACTTC.

This chain connects TRBV29-1 to TRBJ2-5, with D maybe TRBD1 (6 bases). CDR1 and CDR2 (germline): SQVTM, ANQGSEA. Trimming took off 3 bases at V and 1 base at J, with 6 bases between the two ends. CDR3 length equals 12 residues. This chain's CDR3 is CSVEDSQETQYF. As DNA, the CDR3 is TGCAGCGTTGAGGACAGCCAAGAGACCCAGTACTTC.

This chain uses TRBV6-2 or TRBV6-3 with TRBJ2-2, with D possibly being TRBD1 (6 bases). The ends were cut back, 2 bases at V and 4 bases at J, with 14 bases in the middle. The length of the CDR3 is 16 residues. Germline CDR1 reads MNHEY; CDR2 reads SVGEGT. Written as DNA, the CDR3 is TGTGCCAGCAGTTACCGAAAACAGGGCACCACCGGGGAGCTGTTTTTT. Translated, it gives CASSYRKQGTTGELFF.

The J gene is TRBJ2-1, the V gene TRBV19; D is perhaps TRBD1 (5 bases). This CDR3 is built from 12 residues. Germline V gives CDR1 LNHDA, CDR2 SQIVND (reference sequence). V lost 0 bases and J lost 8, with 5 bases in between. The CDR3 DNA reads as TGTGCCAGTAGTATAGAAGGGGATGAGCAGTTCTTC. Amino acid sequence: CASSIEGDEQFF.

This chain connects TRBV11-2 to TRBJ2-5, with a possible D match to TRBD1 (5 bases). Trimming removed 3 bases from V and 1 base from J, with 9 bases in between. Germline CDR1 reads SGHAT; CDR2 reads FQNNGV. CDR3 length: 14 amino acids. The DNA for the CDR3 is TGTGCCAGCAGCTTCCAGGGTCTCCAAGAGACCCAGTACTTC. It yields the protein CASSFQGLQETQYF. Full variable domain (rest looked up from reference TRBV11-2 and TRBJ2-5): EAGVAQSPRYKIIEKRQSVAFWCNPISGHATLYWYQQILGQGPKLLIQFQNNGVVDDSQLPKDRFSAERLKGVDSTLKIQPAKLEDSAVYLCASSFQGLQETQYFGPGTRLLVL.

V usage is TRBV4-2 and J usage is TRBJ2-2; D call uncertain. The CDR3 covers 13 residues. The ends were cut back, 1 base at V and 4 bases at J, with 4 bases in the middle. Germline CDR1 LGHNA, CDR2 YNFKEQ. CDR3: CASSQVRTGELFF. CDR3 sequence (DNA): TGTGCCAGCAGCCAAGTCCGCACCGGGGAGCTGTTTTTT.

As concerns this clone: The same CDR3 arises from other DNA sequences in this sample as well. The DNA of the CDR3 is TGTGCCAGCCGCAACCGCGAGAGCTCTGGAAACACCATATATTTT. Translated: CASRNRESSGNTIYF. V and J are TRBV28 and TRBJ1-3; D is uncertain. Germline V CDR1 and CDR2: MDHEN, SYDVKM. The ends were cut back, 8 bases at V and 0 bases at J, with 14 bases in the middle. This CDR3 has 15 residues.

In its sample, this clone was seen once. The V call is TRBV5-6, the J call TRBJ1-5; tentative D call: TRBD1 (5 bases). From germline, CDR1 is SGHDT and CDR2 YYEEEE. V lost 4 bases, J lost 7 bases, and 15 bases lay in between. The CDR3 totals 14 residues. The CDR3: CASSHRQLSQPQHF. The CDR3 coding sequence is TGTGCCAGCAGCCACAGACAGCTCAGCCAGCCCCAGCATTTT. Full variable domain (remainder filled in from reference TRBV5-6 and TRBJ1-5): DAGVTQSPTHLIKTRGQQVTLRCSPKSGHDTVSWYQQALGQGPQFIFQYYEEEERQRGNFPDRFSGHQFPNYSSELNVNALLLGDSALYLCASSHRQLSQPQHFGDGTRLSIL.

The rearrangement links TRBV7-9 to TRBJ1-4; 8 bases align to TRBD1. Trimming at V came to 5 bases and at J to 1 base, leaving 3 bases not matched to a gene. CDR1 is SEHNR, CDR2 FQNEAQ, per germline (reference sequence). This CDR3 spans 15 amino acids. The DNA for the CDR3 is TGTGCCAGCAGCACCGGACAGGGAACTAATGAAAAACTGTTTTTT. Its protein product is CASSTGQGTNEKLFF. The full variable domain, with the rest looked up from reference TRBV7-9 and TRBJ1-4, is DTGVSQNPRHKITKRGQNVTFRCDPISEHNRLYWYRQTLGQGPEFLTYFQNEAQLEKSRLLSDRFSAERPKGSFSTLEIQRTEQGDSAMYLCASSTGQGTNEKLFFGSGTQLSVL.

The chain couples TRBV7-2 to TRBJ2-7, with 7 bases aligning to TRBD1. This CDR3 has 13 amino acids. Germline-derived CDR1 and CDR2 are SGHTA and FQGNSA. Trimming removed 6 bases from V and 6 bases from J; junction bases left unmatched: 8. The CDR3 sequence: CASRWDSRGEQYF. The CDR3 nucleotides are TGTGCCAGCAGATGGGACAGTCGGGGCGAGCAGTACTTC. Full variable domain (outside the CDR3, taken from reference TRBV7-2 and TRBJ2-7): GAGVSQSPSNKVTEKGKDVELRCDPISGHTALYWYRQSLGQGLEFLIYFQGNSAPDKSGLPSDRFSAERTGGSVSTLTIQRTQQEDSAVYLCASRWDSRGEQYFGPGTRLTVT.

The chain recombines TRBV7-6 with TRBJ2-2, with D possibly TRBD1 on 6 matching bases. Germline lookup yields CDR1 SGHVS and CDR2 FNYEAQ. The CDR3 totals 13 residues. V lost 6 bases, J lost 9 bases, and 14 bases lay in between. CDR3 residues: CASRHQDSRELFF. CDR3 coding DNA: TGTGCCAGCAGACATCAGGACAGCCGGGAGCTGTTTTTT. Full variable domain (rest looked up from reference TRBV7-6 and TRBJ2-2): GAGVSQSPRYKVTKRGQDVALRCDPISGHVSLYWYRQALGQGPEFLTYFNYEAQQDKSGLPNDRFSAERPEGSISTLTIQRTEQRDSAMYRCASRHQDSRELFFGEGSRLTVL.

This clone has just one count. This chain uses TRBV5-1 with TRBJ1-3; D gene uncertain. CDR1 is SGHRS, CDR2 YFSETQ, per germline. The CDR3 is 14 amino acids. The V end was cut by 4 bases, the J end by 0 bases, with 8 bases between. The CDR3, as DNA: TGCGCCAGCAGCCCTGGCGGCTCTGGAAACACCATATATTTT. Residues: CASSPGGSGNTIYF.

This chain links TRBV2 with TRBJ1-2, with D unresolved. The V gene's germline CDR1 is SNHLY and CDR2 FYNNEI. V was cut by 5 bases and J by 7 bases, with 14 bases left in between. This CDR3 contains 13 residues. The CDR3 DNA follows: TGTGCCAGCAGTAGAGCTGTGGAGGGTGGCTACACCTTC. Amino acids: CASSRAVEGGYTF.

The rearrangement joins TRBV28 to TRBJ1-4; TRBD1 is a possible D gene (6 bases). V lost 5 bases and J lost 8, with 15 bases in between. There are 14 residues in the CDR3. Germline V lookup: CDR1 MDHEN, CDR2 SYDVKM. DNA for the CDR3: TGTGCCAGCAGTCCATACAGGGATTGGGAAAAACTGTTTTTT. It codes for CASSPYRDWEKLFF. Looking up the rest from reference TRBV28 and TRBJ1-4 gives the full variable domain: DVKVTQSSRYLVKRTGEKVFLECVQDMDHENMFWYRQDPGLGLRLIYFSYDVKMKEKGDIPEGYSVSREKKERFSLILESASTNQTSMYLCASSPYRDWEKLFFGSGTQLSVL.

J is TRBJ2-7 and V is TRBV11-2; possible D gene TRBD1, 5 bases. The CDR3 loop spans 13 amino acids. CDR1 is SGHAT, CDR2 FQNNGV, per germline. V shed 5 bases and J shed 6 bases, with 14 bases lying between them. The CDR3 DNA follows: TGTGCCAGCAGCCTACAGGTAGCCGGCGAGCAGTACTTC. Translated, it gives CASSLQVAGEQYF.

The chain links TRBV29-1 to TRBJ1-2, with D unresolved. Trimming removed 4 bases at V and 1 base at J, with 4 bases between. Germline assignment: CDR1 SQVTM and CDR2 ANQGSEA. The CDR3 extends over 11 amino acids. The CDR3 loop reads CSVGVNYGYTF. DNA for the CDR3: TGCAGCGTTGGAGTTAACTATGGCTACACCTTC.

The chain joins TRBV3-1 (or the pseudogene TRBV3-2) to TRBJ1-6, with 8 positions matching TRBD1. V lost 0 bases, J lost 4 bases, and 5 bases stayed unmatched. Germline V lookup: CDR1 LGHDT, CDR2 YNNKEL (reference sequence). The CDR3 contains 17 residues. The CDR3 here is CASSQERQGRYNSPLHF. CDR3 sequence (DNA): TGTGCCAGCAGCCAAGAGAGACAGGGGAGATATAATTCACCCCTCCACTTT.

Turning to this clone: One end of the junction fails to match germline, which may point to a read error. The gene calls are TRBV2 and TRBJ1-4; TRBD1 aligns across 7 bases. In germline, CDR1 is SNHLY, CDR2 FYNNEI. The CDR3 loop spans 15 amino acids. CDR3 region: CASSTQTLPGQQALF. The DNA for the CDR3 is TGTGCCAGCAGTACCCAAACCTTACCGGGACAGCAGGCTCTTTTT.

This chain uses TRBV15 with TRBJ2-7; a possible D gene is TRBD2 (6 bases). The V gene's germline CDR1 is LNHNV and CDR2 YYDKDF (reference sequence). V lost 0 bases and J 3 bases, leaving 27 bases between the germline ends. The CDR3 runs to 20 residues. The CDR3 loop reads CATSRDLPQRVRIYGYEQYF. CDR3 DNA: TGTGCCACCAGCAGAGATTTGCCCCAGCGGGTGAGAATATACGGCTACGAGCAGTACTTC.

The rearrangement uses TRBV9 and TRBJ2-1; D not certain. The CDR3 consists of 18 residues. The germline gives CDR1 SGDLS, CDR2 YYNGEE. Trimming pared 0 bases from V and 4 bases from J, leaving 20 bases between. Here the CDR3 DNA reads TGTGCCAGCAGCGTAGCTGTGAGAGGTGGAAGGTCATACAATGAGCAGTTCTTC. Protein product: CASSVAVRGGRSYNEQFF.